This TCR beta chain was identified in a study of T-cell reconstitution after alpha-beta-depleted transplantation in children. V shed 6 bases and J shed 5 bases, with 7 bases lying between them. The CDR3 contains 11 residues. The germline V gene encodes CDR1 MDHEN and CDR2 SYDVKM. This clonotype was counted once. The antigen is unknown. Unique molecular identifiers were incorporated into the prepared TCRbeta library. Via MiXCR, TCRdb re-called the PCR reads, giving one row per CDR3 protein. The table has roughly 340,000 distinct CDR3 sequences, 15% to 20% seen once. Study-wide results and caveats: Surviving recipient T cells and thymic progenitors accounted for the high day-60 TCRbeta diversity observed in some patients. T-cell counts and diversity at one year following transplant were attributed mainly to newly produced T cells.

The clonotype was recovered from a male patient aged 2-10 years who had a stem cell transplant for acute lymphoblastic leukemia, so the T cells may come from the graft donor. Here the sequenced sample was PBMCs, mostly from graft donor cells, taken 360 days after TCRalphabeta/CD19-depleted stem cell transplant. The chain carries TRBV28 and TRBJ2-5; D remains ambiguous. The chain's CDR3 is CASRTPETQYF. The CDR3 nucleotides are TGTGCCAGCAGGACCCCGGAGACCCAGTACTTC.